Following are 23 T cell receptor beta chains from one sample sequenced in a study of shared T cell receptors in the human thymus. This table comes from immunoSEQ multiplex PCR, and its TCRdb copy is limited to in-frame clones, with some not included. The sample contains under 850,000 clones, approximately 87% of which appear only once. The data also belong to a second study, concerning human thymus T cells.

The sequenced sample was thymocytes. All receptors come from a boy in the first two years of life with a congenital heart defect.

This CDR3 reads CASSWGRDRYYGYTF. CDR3 DNA: TGTGCCAGCAGCTGGGGTAGGGACAGGTACTATGGCTACACCTTC. The chain combines TRBV5-5 with TRBJ1-2, with 8 bases matching TRBD1. Germline-derived CDR1 and CDR2 are SGHKS and YYEKEE (reference sequence). With 3 bases clipped from V and 3 bases from J, the junction kept 7 bases outside the gene matches. CDR3 length: 15 amino acids.

A single count supports this clone. The rearrangement uses TRBV5-1 and TRBJ2-7, with D perhaps matching TRBD2 (7 bases). Trimming pared 3 bases from V and 3 bases from J, leaving 16 bases between. Germline V gene data show CDR1 as SGHRS and CDR2 as YFSETQ. The CDR3 length is 15 residues. The CDR3: CASSSVGGRVYEQYF. The CDR3 bases are TGCGCCAGCAGCTCAGTGGGGGGGCGCGTCTACGAGCAGTACTTC.

J is TRBJ2-7 and V is TRBV5-6; TRBD1 is a possible D gene (6 bases). This CDR3 is 15 amino acids long. Trimming pared 4 bases from V and 0 bases from J, leaving 14 bases between. Germline V gives CDR1 SGHDT, CDR2 YYEEEE. CDR3 in amino acids: CASSPWTDLSYEQYF. The CDR3 bases are TGTGCCAGCAGCCCTTGGACAGATCTCTCCTACGAGCAGTACTTC.

The rearrangement uses TRBV27 and TRBJ2-3; D is unresolved. The germline V gene has CDR1 MNHEY and CDR2 SMNVEV (reference sequence). The V end lost 6 bases, the J end lost 4 bases, and 20 bases lay between the germline ends. The CDR3 length is 16 residues. Written as DNA, the CDR3 is TGTGCCAGCAGATTCCTATCTTTCTCCCGTGCAGATACGCAGTATTTT. This encodes CASRFLSFSRADTQYF.

The V call is TRBV5-5, the J call TRBJ2-7, with 12 bases lining up with TRBD2. CDR3 length equals 15 residues. Germline CDR1 is SGHKS and CDR2 is YYEKEE (reference sequence). V gave up 4 bases and J gave up 5 bases; unmatched junction bases: 7. The CDR3 DNA reads TGTGCCAGCAGCCCGCTGACTAGCGGGAGTGACGAGCAGTACTTC. Residues: CASSPLTSGSDEQYF.

The rearrangement links TRBV27 to TRBJ2-3, with 10 bases aligning to TRBD1. The V gene's germline CDR1 is MNHEY and CDR2 SMNVEV (reference sequence). This CDR3 has 13 residues. With 6 bases clipped from V and 5 bases from J, the junction kept 2 bases outside the gene matches. CDR3 in DNA: TGTGCCAGCAGCCGGGACAGGGGAGATACGCAGTATTTT. The encoded protein is CASSRDRGDTQYF.

V is TRBV7-2 and J is TRBJ2-3; tentative D call: TRBD1 (6 bases). The V end was cut by 11 bases, the J end by 3 bases, with 6 bases between. The CDR3 extends over 10 amino acids. Germline assignment: CDR1 SGHTA and CDR2 FQGNSA. The CDR3 protein is CAGTTDTQYF. DNA of the CDR3: TGTGCCGGGACAACAGATACGCAGTATTTT.

The chain is built from TRBV12-5 and TRBJ2-7, with TRBD1 identical over 9 bases. V shed 3 bases and J 4 bases; nucleotides not matched to a gene: 10. The CDR3 extends over 16 amino acids. Germline values: CDR1 LGHNT, CDR2 FRNRAP. The DNA of the CDR3 is TGTGCTAGTGGTTTCCCACGCCGGGACAGGGATTACGAGCAGTACTTC. Its translation is CASGFPRRDRDYEQYF.

The rearrangement uses TRBV29-1 and TRBJ1-2; D gene unclear. V dropped 4 bases and J dropped 6 bases, with 15 bases sitting between them. CDR3 length: 13 amino acids. Germline CDR1 reads SQVTM; CDR2 reads ANQGSEA. DNA of the CDR3: TGCAGCGTTGTCGTGAAGCCTTTGGATGGCTACACCTTC. Translated: CSVVVKPLDGYTF. The variable domain in full, completed from reference TRBV29-1 and TRBJ1-2, reads SAVISQKPSRDICQRGTSLTIQCQVDSQVTMMFWYRQQPGQSLTLIATANQGSEATYESGFVIDKFPISRPNLTFSTLTVSNMSPEDSSIYLCSVVVKPLDGYTFGSGTRLTVV.

This clone was counted between two and nine times. This chain uses TRBV28 with TRBJ1-2; 7 positions agree with TRBD1. Germline V CDR1 and CDR2: MDHEN, SYDVKM. This CDR3 region has 13 residues. V was clipped by 7 bases and J by 7 bases; unmatched bases: 9. The CDR3 loop reads CASTGQGVTGYTF. The DNA for the CDR3 is TGTGCCAGCACAGGGCAGGGGGTTACTGGCTACACCTTC.

The genes are TRBV7-9 and TRBJ2-3; 7 bases match TRBD2. Unmatched junction bases numbered 9, after V lost 1 base and J lost 8 bases. Per germline, CDR1 SEHNR and CDR2 FQNEAQ (reference sequence). The CDR3 length is 15 residues. The CDR3 DNA sequence: TGTGCCAGCAGCTTAGTGGACAACACGGGAGGTACGCAGTATTTT. It translates to CASSLVDNTGGTQYF.

The chain uses TRBV4-1 and TRBJ2-1; 15 nucleotides match TRBD2. Looked up from germline, CDR1 is MGHRA and CDR2 is YSYEKL. J was trimmed by 0 bases and V by 0 bases; bases with no gene match: 12. This CDR3 spans 22 amino acids. The CDR3, as DNA: TGCGCCAGCAGCCAAGAACCCTCCGCCGGACTAGCGGGAGGGCACTCCTACAATGAGCAGTTCTTC. The encoded protein is CASSQEPSAGLAGGHSYNEQFF.

The V call is TRBV6-5, the J call TRBJ2-1, with TRBD2 matching over 8 bases. V lost 3 bases and J lost 6; bases outside the gene matches: 4. Per germline, CDR1 MNHEY and CDR2 SVGAGI. The CDR3 extends over 14 amino acids. The CDR3 region is CASSYSGGLNEQFF. DNA of the CDR3: TGTGCCAGCAGTTATTCGGGAGGGCTCAATGAGCAGTTCTTC.

The rearrangement joins TRBV4-2 to TRBJ2-1; maybe TRBD2 (6 bases). This CDR3 is 15 amino acids long. Trimming stripped 4 bases from V and 5 bases from J, with 15 bases between. Germline-derived CDR1 and CDR2 are LGHNA and YNFKEQ. CDR3 bases: TGTGCCAGCAGCCCCGCGGCTAGCGAAGACAATGAGCAGTTCTTC. The encoded protein is CASSPAASEDNEQFF.

In this sample, this clone turned up once. This chain uses TRBV10-3 with TRBJ1-5; 8 bases fit TRBD1. From germline, CDR1 is ENHRY and CDR2 SYGVKD. The CDR3 is 15 residues long. V lost 10 bases and J lost 0; bases outside the gene matches: 8. Here the CDR3 reads CATRTGSGSNQPQHF. For the CDR3, the DNA is TGTGCCACGCGGACAGGGTCGGGTAGCAATCAGCCCCAGCATTTT.

The CDR3 bases are TGTGCCAGCAGTTCCCCTTGGTTGGAGAATGGCTACACCTTC. This sequence encodes CASSSPWLENGYTF. This sequence joins TRBV28 and TRBJ1-2; D unresolved. The V gene lost 4 bases and the J gene lost 6 bases, with 15 bases spanning the gap. CDR1 and CDR2 from the germline V gene are MDHEN and SYDVKM. The CDR3 has 14 residues.

CDR3 in DNA: TGTGCCAGCAGCGCCTCCGGGACTAGCGGGAGGGATTACAATGAGCAGTTCTTC. Protein product: CASSASGTSGRDYNEQFF. V usage is TRBV9 and J usage is TRBJ2-1; 16 bases align to TRBD2. The CDR3 covers 18 residues. Looked up from germline, CDR1 is SGDLS and CDR2 is YYNGEE. V was clipped by 3 bases and J by 4 bases; unmatched bases: 7.

As for this clone: The germline gene is not matched at one end of the junction; a read error may be the cause. The chain couples TRBV7-9 to TRBJ1-1; TRBD1 might be the D (6 bases). Germline V gives CDR1 SEHNR, CDR2 FQNEAQ (reference sequence). The CDR3 has 15 amino acids. The CDR3 region is CANSSLGATNTEAFF. As DNA, the CDR3 is TGTGCCAACAGCTCCCTGGGGGCGACGAACACTGAAGCTTTCTTT. The variable domain in full, completed from reference TRBV7-9 and TRBJ1-1, reads DTGVSQNPRHKITKRGQNVTFRCDPISEHNRLYWYRQTLGQGPEFLTYFQNEAQLEKSRLLSDRFSAERPKGSFSTLEIQRTEQGDSAMYLCANSSLGATNTEAFFGQGTRLTVV.

This chain uses TRBV18 with TRBJ2-7, with TRBD2 as a possible D gene (5 bases). Germline CDR1 reads KGHSH; CDR2 reads LQKENI. V shed 2 bases and J shed 2 bases, with 10 bases lying between them. There are 14 residues in the CDR3. Here the CDR3 reads CASSPGRDPYEQYF. In DNA form, the CDR3 reads TGTGCCAGCTCACCAGGGAGAGACCCCTACGAGCAGTACTTC. Looking up the rest from reference TRBV18 and TRBJ2-7 gives the full variable domain: NAGVMQNPRHLVRRRGQEARLRCSPMKGHSHVYWYRQLPEEGLKFMVYLQKENIIDESGMPKERFSAEFPKEGPSILRIQQVVRGDSAAYFCASSPGRDPYEQYFGPGTRLTVT.

The J gene is TRBJ2-3, the V gene TRBV27; the D is unclear. Germline assignment: CDR1 MNHEY and CDR2 SMNVEV (reference sequence). The V gene lost 5 bases and the J gene lost 0 bases, with 6 bases spanning the gap. This CDR3 contains 13 residues. The CDR3 sequence is CASSPTSTDTQYF. The CDR3 DNA sequence: TGTGCCAGCAGTCCAACTAGCACAGATACGCAGTATTTT.

This clone was observed once. The CDR3 DNA is TGTGCCATCACGACAGGAGCCCCCCCTCTCTACGAGCAGTACTTC. This sequence encodes CAITTGAPPLYEQYF. The V gene is TRBV10-3, the J gene TRBJ2-7, with TRBD1 as a possible D gene (6 bases). The CDR3 consists of 15 residues. Trimming left V 7 bases short and J 3 bases short, with 19 bases between. Germline values: CDR1 ENHRY, CDR2 SYGVKD.

The chain joins TRBV5-1 to TRBJ2-3; TRBD2 agrees at 11 bases. Germline CDR1 and CDR2: SGHRS and YFSETQ. J lost 4 bases, V lost 4 bases, and 8 bases had no gene match. The CDR3 totals 16 residues. CDR3: CASSPSLAGVPDTQYF. The CDR3 nucleotides read TGCGCCAGCAGCCCGTCACTAGCGGGAGTTCCAGATACGCAGTATTTT.

This sequence joins TRBV25-1 and TRBJ2-1, with 7 nucleotides matching TRBD1. The J segment lost 16 bases and the V segment lost 3 bases, leaving 12 bases of the junction unmatched. Germline lookup yields CDR1 MGHDK and CDR2 SYGVNS. The CDR3 is made up of 13 amino acids. CDR3: CASSDPWDSPRFF. CDR3 in DNA: TGTGCCAGCAGTGACCCTTGGGACAGCCCGCGATTCTTC. Filled out from reference TRBV25-1 and TRBJ2-1, the complete variable domain reads EADIYQTPRYLVIGTGKKITLECSQTMGHDKMYWYQQDPGMELHLIHYSYGVNSTEKGDLSSESTVSRIRTEHFPLTLESARPSHTSQYLCASSDPWDSPRFFGPGTRLTVL.